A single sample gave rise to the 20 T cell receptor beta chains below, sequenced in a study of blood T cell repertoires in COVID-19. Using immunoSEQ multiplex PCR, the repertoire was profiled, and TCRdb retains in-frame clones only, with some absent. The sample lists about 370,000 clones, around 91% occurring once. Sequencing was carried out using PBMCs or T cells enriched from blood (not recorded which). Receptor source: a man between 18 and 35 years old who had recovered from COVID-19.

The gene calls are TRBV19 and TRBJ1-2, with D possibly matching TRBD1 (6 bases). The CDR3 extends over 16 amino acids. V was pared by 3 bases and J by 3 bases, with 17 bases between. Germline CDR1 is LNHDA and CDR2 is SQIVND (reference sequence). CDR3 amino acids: CASSISGALNYYGYTF. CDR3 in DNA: TGTGCCAGTAGTATTTCAGGGGCCCTGAACTACTATGGCTACACCTTC.

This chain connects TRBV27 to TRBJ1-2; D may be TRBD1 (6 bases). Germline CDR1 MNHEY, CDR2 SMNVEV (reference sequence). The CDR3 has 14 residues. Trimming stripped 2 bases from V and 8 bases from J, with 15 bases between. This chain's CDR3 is CASSLRQEWSGYTF. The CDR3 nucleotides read TGTGCCAGCAGTTTACGACAGGAGTGGTCGGGCTACACCTTC.

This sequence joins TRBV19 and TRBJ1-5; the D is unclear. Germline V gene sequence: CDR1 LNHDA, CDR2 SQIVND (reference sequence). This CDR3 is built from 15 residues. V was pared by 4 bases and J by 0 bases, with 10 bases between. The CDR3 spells CASSKEGDSNQPQHF. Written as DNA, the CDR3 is TGTGCCAGTAGTAAGGAGGGAGATAGCAATCAGCCCCAGCATTTT.

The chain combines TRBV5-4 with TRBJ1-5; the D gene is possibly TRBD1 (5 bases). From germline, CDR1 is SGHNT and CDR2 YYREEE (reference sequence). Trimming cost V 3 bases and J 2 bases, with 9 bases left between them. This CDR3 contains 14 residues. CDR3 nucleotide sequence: TGTGCCAGCAGCTCGGGACTGGGCAATCAGCCCCAGCATTTT. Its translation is CASSSGLGNQPQHF.

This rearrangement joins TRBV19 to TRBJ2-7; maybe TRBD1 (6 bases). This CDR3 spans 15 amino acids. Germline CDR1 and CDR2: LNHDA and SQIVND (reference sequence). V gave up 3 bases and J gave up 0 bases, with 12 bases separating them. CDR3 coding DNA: TGTGCCAGTAGTATCCGTCAGGGGAACTCCTACGAGCAGTACTTC. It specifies CASSIRQGNSYEQYF.

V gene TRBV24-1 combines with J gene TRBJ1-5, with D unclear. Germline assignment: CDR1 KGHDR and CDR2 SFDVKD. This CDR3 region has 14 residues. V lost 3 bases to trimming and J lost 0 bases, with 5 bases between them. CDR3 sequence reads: CATSDPYSNQPQHF. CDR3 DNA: TGTGCCACCAGTGATCCCTATAGCAATCAGCCCCAGCATTTT.

The CDR3 region has the DNA TGTGCCAGCAGCTTAGTTGGCAGCTATGGCTACACCTTC. Its translation: CASSLVGSYGYTF. The chain recombines TRBV7-9 with TRBJ1-2; no reliable D call. Per the germline V gene, CDR1 is SEHNR and CDR2 is FQNEAQ (reference sequence). V was trimmed by 1 base and J by 4 bases, leaving 7 bases between them. The CDR3 covers 13 residues.

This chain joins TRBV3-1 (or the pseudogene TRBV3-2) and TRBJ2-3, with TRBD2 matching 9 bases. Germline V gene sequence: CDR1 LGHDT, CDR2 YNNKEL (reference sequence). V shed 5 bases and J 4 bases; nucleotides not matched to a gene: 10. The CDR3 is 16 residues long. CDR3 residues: CASSTLAGMGSDTQYF. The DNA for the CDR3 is TGTGCCAGCAGCACCCTAGCGGGAATGGGGTCAGATACGCAGTATTTT.

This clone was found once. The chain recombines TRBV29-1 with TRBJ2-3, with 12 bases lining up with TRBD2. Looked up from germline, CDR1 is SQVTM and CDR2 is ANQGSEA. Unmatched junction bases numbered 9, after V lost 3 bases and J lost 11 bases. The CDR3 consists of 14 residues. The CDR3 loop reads CSVEASGGGVGQYF. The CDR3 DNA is TGCAGCGTTGAGGCTAGCGGGGGGGGCGTTGGGCAGTATTTT.

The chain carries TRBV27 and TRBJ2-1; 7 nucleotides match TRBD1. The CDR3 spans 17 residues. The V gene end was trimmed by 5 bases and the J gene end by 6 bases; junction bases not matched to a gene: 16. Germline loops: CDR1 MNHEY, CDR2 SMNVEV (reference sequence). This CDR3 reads CASSQAATGHTANEQFF. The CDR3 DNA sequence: TGTGCCAGCAGTCAGGCAGCGACAGGGCACACAGCCAATGAGCAGTTCTTC.

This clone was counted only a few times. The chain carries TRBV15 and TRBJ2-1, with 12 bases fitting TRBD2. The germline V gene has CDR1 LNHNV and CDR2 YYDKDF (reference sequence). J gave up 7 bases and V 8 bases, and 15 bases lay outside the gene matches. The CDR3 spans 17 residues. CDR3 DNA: TGTGCCACCCGTAGACTAGCGGGAGTAGGTATGGGGAATGAGCAGTTCTTC. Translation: CATRRLAGVGMGNEQFF. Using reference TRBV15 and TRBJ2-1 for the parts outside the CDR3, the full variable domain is DAMVIQNPRYQVTQFGKPVTLSCSQTLNHNVMYWYQQKSSQAPKLLFHYYDKDFNNEADTPDNFQSRRPNTSFCFLDIRSPGLGDTAMYLCATRRLAGVGMGNEQFFGPGTRLTVL.

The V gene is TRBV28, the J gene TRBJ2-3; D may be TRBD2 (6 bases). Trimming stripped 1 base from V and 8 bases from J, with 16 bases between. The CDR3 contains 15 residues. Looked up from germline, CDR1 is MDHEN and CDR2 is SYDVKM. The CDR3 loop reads CASSLFGPGRGTQYF. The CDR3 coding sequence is TGTGCCAGCAGTTTATTTGGGCCCGGGCGGGGTACGCAGTATTTT.

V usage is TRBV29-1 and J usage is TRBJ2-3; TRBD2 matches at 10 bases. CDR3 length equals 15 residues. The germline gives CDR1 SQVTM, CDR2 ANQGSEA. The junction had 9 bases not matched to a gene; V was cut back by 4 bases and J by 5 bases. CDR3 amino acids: CSVAGASGGQDTQYF. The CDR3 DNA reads TGCAGCGTTGCTGGGGCTAGCGGGGGACAAGATACGCAGTATTTT.

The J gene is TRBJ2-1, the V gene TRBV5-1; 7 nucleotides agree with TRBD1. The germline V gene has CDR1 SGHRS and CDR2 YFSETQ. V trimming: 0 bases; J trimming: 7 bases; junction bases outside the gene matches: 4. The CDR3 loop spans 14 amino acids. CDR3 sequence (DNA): TGCGCCAGCAGCTTGGATGTACAGGGGAATGAGCAGTTCTTC. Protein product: CASSLDVQGNEQFF.

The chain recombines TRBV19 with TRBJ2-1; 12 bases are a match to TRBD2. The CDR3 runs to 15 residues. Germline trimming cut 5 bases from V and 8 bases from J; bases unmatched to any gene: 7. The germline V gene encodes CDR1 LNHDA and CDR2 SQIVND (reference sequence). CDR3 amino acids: CASSQTSGSGDEQFF. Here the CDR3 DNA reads TGTGCCAGTAGTCAGACTAGCGGGAGCGGGGATGAGCAGTTCTTC.

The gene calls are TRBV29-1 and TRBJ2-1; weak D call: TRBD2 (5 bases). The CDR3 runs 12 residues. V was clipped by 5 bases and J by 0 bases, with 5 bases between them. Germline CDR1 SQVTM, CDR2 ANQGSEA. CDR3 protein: CSVSGSYNEQFF. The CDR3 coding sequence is TGCAGCGTTAGCGGCTCCTACAATGAGCAGTTCTTC.

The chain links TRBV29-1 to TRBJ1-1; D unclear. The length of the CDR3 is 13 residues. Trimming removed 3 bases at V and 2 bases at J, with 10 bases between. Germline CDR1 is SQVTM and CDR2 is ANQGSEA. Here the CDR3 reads CSVDRTGNTEAFF. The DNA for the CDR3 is TGCAGCGTTGATAGGACTGGTAACACTGAAGCTTTCTTT.

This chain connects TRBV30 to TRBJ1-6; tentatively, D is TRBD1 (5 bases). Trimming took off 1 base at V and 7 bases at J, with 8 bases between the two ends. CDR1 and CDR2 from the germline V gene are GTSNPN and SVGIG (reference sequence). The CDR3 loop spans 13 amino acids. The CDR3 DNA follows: TGTGCCTGGAGTGGTCAGGGAAATTCACCCCTCCACTTT. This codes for CAWSGQGNSPLHF.

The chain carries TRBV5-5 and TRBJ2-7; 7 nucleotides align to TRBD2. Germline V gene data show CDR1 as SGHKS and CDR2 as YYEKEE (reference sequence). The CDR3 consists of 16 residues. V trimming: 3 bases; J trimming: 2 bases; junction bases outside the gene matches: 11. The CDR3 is CASSSTSSGGAYEQYF. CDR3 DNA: TGTGCCAGCAGCTCAACGTCTAGCGGAGGAGCCTACGAGCAGTACTTC.

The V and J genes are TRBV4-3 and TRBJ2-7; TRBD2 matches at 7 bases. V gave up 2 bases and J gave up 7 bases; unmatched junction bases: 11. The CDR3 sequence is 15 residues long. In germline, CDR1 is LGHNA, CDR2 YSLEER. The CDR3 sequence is CASSQRLDGGSEQYF. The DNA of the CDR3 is TGCGCCAGCAGCCAACGTCTTGACGGCGGGAGTGAGCAGTACTTC.